A single sample gave rise to the 14 T cell receptor beta chains below, sequenced in a study of shared clonotypes between healthy human individuals. TCRdb keeps only in-frame clones here, not all; method: immunoSEQ multiplex PCR. The table records about 2 million clones, 85% to 95% of them present only once. The material sequenced was naive CD4+ T cells sorted from blood. Subset: CD45RA+ positively selected. The receptors derive from a man between 18 and 29 years old in good health.

The chain is built from TRBV2 and TRBJ2-7; 11 nucleotides align to TRBD1. CDR3 length: 16 amino acids. V lost 6 bases to trimming and J lost 3 bases; unmatched junction nucleotides: 10. Germline V CDR1 and CDR2: SNHLY, FYNNEI. The CDR3 loop is CASRPLLDRGLYEQYF. CDR3 in DNA: TGTGCCAGCAGGCCGCTCTTGGACAGGGGGCTCTACGAGCAGTACTTC.

The chain recombines TRBV11-2 with TRBJ2-3; 12 nucleotides line up with TRBD2. The trim removed 5 bases at V and 2 bases at J, leaving 8 bases unmatched. Germline V gene sequence: CDR1 SGHAT, CDR2 FQNNGV. This CDR3 spans 17 amino acids. DNA of the CDR3: TGTGCCAGCAGCCCCCCGTGGACTAGCGGGATCACAGATACGCAGTATTTT. Amino acid sequence: CASSPPWTSGITDTQYF.

The genes are TRBV5-4 and TRBJ1-1; D is undetermined. The CDR3 sequence is 14 residues long. V lost 2 bases to trimming and J lost 3 bases, with 11 bases between them. In germline, CDR1 is SGHNT, CDR2 YYREEE (reference sequence). The CDR3 DNA reads TGTGCCAGCAGCTTCCCGGGGAGGGACACTGAAGCTTTCTTT. Translating gives CASSFPGRDTEAFF.

The V call is TRBV5-4, the J call TRBJ1-3; D remains unclear. The CDR3 runs 16 residues. Germline CDR1 reads SGHNT; CDR2 reads YYREEE (reference sequence). V lost 4 bases, J lost 2 bases, and 16 bases lay in between. The CDR3 DNA reads as TGTGCCAGCAGCAAACGAGGAGAGAGCACTGGAAACACCATATATTTT. Translation: CASSKRGESTGNTIYF.

The genes are TRBV2 and TRBJ2-7, with D tentatively TRBD1 (6 bases). The CDR3 consists of 16 residues. The V gene lost 3 bases and the J gene lost 0 bases, with 15 bases spanning the gap. Germline CDR1 and CDR2: SNHLY and FYNNEI. CDR3 residues: CASSDSSRTASYEQYF. The CDR3 region has the DNA TGTGCCAGCAGTGATTCATCCCGGACAGCCTCCTACGAGCAGTACTTC.

The chain recombines TRBV4-1 with TRBJ2-3; D might be TRBD1 or TRBD2, each matching 6 bases. The germline V gene has CDR1 MGHRA and CDR2 YSYEKL. The length of the CDR3 is 17 residues. V was shortened by 4 bases and J by 4 bases, with 21 bases between the two germline ends. CDR3 sequence reads: CASSLAGHPKNADTQYF. The CDR3 region has the DNA TGCGCCAGCAGCCTGGCGGGACACCCAAAGAACGCAGATACGCAGTATTTT.

The chain employs TRBV28 and TRBJ2-5, with a possible D match to TRBD1 (6 bases). V lost 5 bases to trimming and J lost 7 bases, with 20 bases between them. Germline CDR1 reads MDHEN; CDR2 reads SYDVKM. CDR3 length equals 15 residues. The CDR3 sequence: CASSRGSGVGGTQYF. CDR3 bases: TGTGCCAGCAGTCGCGGTTCAGGGGTTGGAGGGACCCAGTACTTC.

The chain has TRBV10-3 and TRBJ2-7; 9 bases line up with TRBD1. The ends lost 11 bases at V and 5 bases at J; junction bases unmatched: 10. CDR3 length equals 13 residues. The germline V gene has CDR1 ENHRY and CDR2 SYGVKD. The CDR3 bases are TGTGCCGTCCGGGACAGGGTGGCCAACGAGCAGTACTTC. Amino acids: CAVRDRVANEQYF.

V gene TRBV25-1 combines with J gene TRBJ1-4; D gene uncertain. V was trimmed by 5 bases and J by 4 bases, leaving 8 bases between them. The CDR3 has 13 amino acids. Germline CDR1 MGHDK, CDR2 SYGVNS. The CDR3 region has the DNA TGTGCCAGCAGTCAACAGCTTAATGAAAAACTGTTTTTT. Its protein is CASSQQLNEKLFF.

The rearrangement uses TRBV25-1 and TRBJ2-3, with D perhaps assigned TRBD1 or TRBD2 (5 bases each). CDR1 is MGHDK, CDR2 SYGVNS, per germline. V was cut by 4 bases and J by 3 bases, with 11 bases left in between. The CDR3 contains 14 residues. DNA of the CDR3: TGTGCCAGCAGTGCCAGGGACGGTACAGATACGCAGTATTTT. It translates to CASSARDGTDTQYF. The full variable domain, rest sourced from reference TRBV25-1 and TRBJ2-3, is EADIYQTPRYLVIGTGKKITLECSQTMGHDKMYWYQQDPGMELHLIHYSYGVNSTEKGDLSSESTVSRIRTEHFPLTLESARPSHTSQYLCASSARDGTDTQYFGPGTRLTVL.

The chain combines TRBV11-2 with TRBJ2-7; possibly TRBD1 for D (6 bases). The length of the CDR3 is 15 residues. The germline gives CDR1 SGHAT, CDR2 FQNNGV. Trimming removed 0 bases from V and 7 bases from J, with 16 bases in between. CDR3: CASSLDGAGAEEQYF. The CDR3 coding sequence is TGTGCCAGCAGCTTAGATGGGGCAGGGGCTGAGGAGCAGTACTTC.

This sequence joins TRBV29-1 and TRBJ1-2; 8 positions agree with TRBD1. Germline V gene data show CDR1 as SQVTM and CDR2 as ANQGSEA. This CDR3 region has 13 residues. Germline trimming cut 2 bases from V and 8 bases from J; bases unmatched to any gene: 7. The CDR3 nucleotides are TGCAGCGTTGAACAAAGGACAGGGTTGGGCTACACCTTC. Residues: CSVEQRTGLGYTF.

Turning to this clone: An end of the junction differs from the germline gene, which may be a read error. The chain joins TRBV6-1 to TRBJ2-7; no reliable D call. Germline V lookup: CDR1 MNHNS, CDR2 SASEGT. This CDR3 is 13 amino acids long. The CDR3 region is CASSQSGRYVQYF. CDR3 DNA: TGTGCCAGCAGTCAGTCCGGGCGATACGTGCAGTACTTC.

This chain connects TRBV7-9 to TRBJ1-3; TRBD1 might be the D (6 bases). V lost 5 bases, J lost 0 bases, and 17 bases lay in between. The CDR3 has 17 amino acids. Germline values: CDR1 SEHNR, CDR2 FQNEAQ (reference sequence). The CDR3 DNA reads TGTGCCAGCAGCGGAGGGGGACTGCCGAACTCTGGAAACACCATATATTTT. This translates into CASSGGGLPNSGNTIYF.